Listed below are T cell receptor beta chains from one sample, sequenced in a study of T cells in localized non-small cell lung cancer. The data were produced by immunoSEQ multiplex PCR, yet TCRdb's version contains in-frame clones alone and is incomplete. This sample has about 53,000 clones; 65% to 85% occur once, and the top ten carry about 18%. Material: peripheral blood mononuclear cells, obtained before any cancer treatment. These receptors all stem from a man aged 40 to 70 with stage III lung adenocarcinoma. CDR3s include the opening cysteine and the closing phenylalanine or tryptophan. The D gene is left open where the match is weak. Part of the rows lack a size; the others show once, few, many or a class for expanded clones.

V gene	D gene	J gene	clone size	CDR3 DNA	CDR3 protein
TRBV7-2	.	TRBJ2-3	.	TGTGCCAGCAGGCAAAGGACAGATGGCACAGATACGCAGTATTTT	CASRQRTDGTDTQYF
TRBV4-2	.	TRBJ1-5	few	TGTGCCAGCAGCCAAGCAGGTAGCAATCAGCCCCAGCATTTT	CASSQAGSNQPQHF
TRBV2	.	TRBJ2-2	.	TGTGCCAGTACAGACACCGGGGAGCTGTTTTTT	CASTDTGELFF
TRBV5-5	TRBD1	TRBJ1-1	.	TGTGCCAGCAGCCGACAGGGGGATAACACTGAAGCTTTCTTT	CASSRQGDNTEAFF
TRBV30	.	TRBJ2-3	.	TGTGCCTGGAGTGTATCCGGCGGATATACGCAGTATTTT	CAWSVSGGYTQYF
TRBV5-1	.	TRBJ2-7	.	TGCGCCAGCAGCTTAGGGGTTGACTCCTACGAGCAGTACTTC	CASSLGVDSYEQYF
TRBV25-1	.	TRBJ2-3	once	TGTGCCAGCAGTGGTATAGGGGCTAATGCAGATACGCAGTATTTT	CASSGIGANADTQYF
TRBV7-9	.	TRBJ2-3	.	TGTGCCAGCAGCTTAGGACCAACTAGCACCACAGATACGCAGTATTTT	CASSLGPTSTTDTQYF
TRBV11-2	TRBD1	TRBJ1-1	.	TGTGCCAGCCTGCCGGGGACAGAAATCTTGAACACTGAAGCTTTCTTT	CASLPGTEILNTEAFF
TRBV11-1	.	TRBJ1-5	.	TGTGCCAGCAGCCCCGAGGGAGGCTTAGGCAATCAGCCCCAGCATTTT	CASSPEGGLGNQPQHF
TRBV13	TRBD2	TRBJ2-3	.	TGTGCCAGCAGCCGCCGGACTAGCGCGGATACGCAGTATTTT	CASSRRTSADTQYF
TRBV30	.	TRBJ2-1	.	TGTGCCTGGAGTCCCGACTATAGCAATGAGCAGTTCTTC	CAWSPDYSNEQFF
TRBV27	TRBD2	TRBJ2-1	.	TGTGCCAGCAGTTGGGGGACTAGCAATGAGCAGTTCTTC	CASSWGTSNEQFF
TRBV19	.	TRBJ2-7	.	TGTGCCAGTAGTATTGCAGGGGCACGCGGGTACGAGCAGTACTTC	CASSIAGARGYEQYF
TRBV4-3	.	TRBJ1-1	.	TGCGCCAGCAGCCAGACCGGGGCGTGGATTGGCACTGAAGCTTTCTTT	CASSQTGAWIGTEAFF
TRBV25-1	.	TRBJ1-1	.	TGTGCCAGCAGTGACGACAGAAGTGTCGAAGCTTTCTTT	CASSDDRSVEAFF
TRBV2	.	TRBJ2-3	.	TGTGCCAGCAGTGAAGCCCAGGGGACAGATACGCAGTATTTT	CASSEAQGTDTQYF
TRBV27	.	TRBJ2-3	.	TGTGCCAGCAGTTTGACGACCGGAGATACGCAGTATTTT	CASSLTTGDTQYF
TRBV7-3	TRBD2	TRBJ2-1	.	TGTGCCAGCAGCTTAAGAGTCGGTTCCGCCGGCGGGAGGGCCGGTGAGCAGTTCTTC	CASSLRVGSAGGRAGEQFF
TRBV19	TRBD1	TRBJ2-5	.	TGTGCCAGTAGTCCCAGGACAGGGACGGAGACCCAGTACTTC	CASSPRTGTETQYF
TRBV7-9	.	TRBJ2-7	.	TGTGCCAGCAGCTTTCAAGGGAGTGAATACGAGCAGTACTTC	CASSFQGSEYEQYF
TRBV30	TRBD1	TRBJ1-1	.	TGTGCCTGGAGTGTACTGGGACAGGCGGAAACCCGACCCAATGAAGCTTTCTTT	CAWSVLGQAETRPNEAFF
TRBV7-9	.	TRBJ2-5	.	TGTGCCAGCAGCTCAATGGGGACAGAGACCCAGTACTTC	CASSSMGTETQYF
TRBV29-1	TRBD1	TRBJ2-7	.	TGCAGCGTTACCCAGGGGGTCGACGAGCAGTACTTC	CSVTQGVDEQYF
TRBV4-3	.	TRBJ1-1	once	TGCGCCAGCAGCCATAGGACAGAGAACACTGAAGCTTTCTTT	CASSHRTENTEAFF
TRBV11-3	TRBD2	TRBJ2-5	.	TGTGCCAGCAGCTTAGGACTAGCGGAGCGACTAGAGACCCAGTACTTC	CASSLGLAERLETQYF
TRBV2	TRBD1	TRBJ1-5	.	TGTGCCAGCAGTCGGACAGGGCAGAGCAATCAGCCCCAGCATTTT	CASSRTGQSNQPQHF
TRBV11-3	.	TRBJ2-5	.	TGTGCCAGCAGCTCGGGCCCTCGGGAGACCCAGTACTTC	CASSSGPRETQYF
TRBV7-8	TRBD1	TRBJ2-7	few	TGTGCCAGCAGCTTAGGGGACAGGGGGCGCCACGAGCAGTACTTC	CASSLGDRGRHEQYF
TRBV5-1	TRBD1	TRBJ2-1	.	TGCGCCAGCAGCCCGGGACAGGGGGGCAATGAGCAGTTCTTC	CASSPGQGGNEQFF
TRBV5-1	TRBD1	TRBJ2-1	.	TGCGCCAGCAGCGCGACCGGGACAGGGGGCCTTGAGCAGTTCTTC	CASSATGTGGLEQFF
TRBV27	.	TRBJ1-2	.	TGTGCCAGCAGGGGGGGAAGGGCCTATGGCTACACCTTC	CASRGGRAYGYTF
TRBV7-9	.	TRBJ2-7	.	TGTGCCAGCAGCTTAATTTCTCGGGAGCAGTACTTC	CASSLISREQYF
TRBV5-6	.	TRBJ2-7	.	TGTGCCAGCAGCTTGGTTGGTATCGAGCAGTACTTC	CASSLVGIEQYF
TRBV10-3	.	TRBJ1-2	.	TGTGCCATCTCTTTATCGGACAGCTATGGCTACACCTTC	CAISLSDSYGYTF
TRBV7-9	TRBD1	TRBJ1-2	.	TGTGCCAGCAGCTTAGGCACGGAAGGGGGCGGGAATGGCTACACCTTC	CASSLGTEGGGNGYTF
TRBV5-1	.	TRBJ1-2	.	TGCGCCAGCAGCCTGGGGGATTTCTATGGCTACACCTTC	CASSLGDFYGYTF
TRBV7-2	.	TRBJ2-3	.	TGTGCCAGCAGCTTAAGTAGCGGACTTAGCACAGATACGCAGTATTTT	CASSLSSGLSTDTQYF
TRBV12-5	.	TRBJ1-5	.	TGTGCTAGTGGTTTGACGGGCGGTCAGCCCCAGCATTTT	CASGLTGGQPQHF
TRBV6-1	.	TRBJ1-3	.	TGTGCCAGCCGTCGACAGGCGAGCTCTGGAAACACCATATATTTT	CASRRQASSGNTIYF